This T cell receptor beta chain was sequenced for a study of graft-versus-host responses after intestinal transplantation. Graft tissue was processed to release intraepithelial and lamina propria lymphocytes. TCRdb's table, derived via immunoSEQ multiplex PCR, lists solely in-frame clones and lacks some. The table has around 37,000 clones, roughly 87% seen once. Sequences were derived from ileum tissue, sampled around 190 days after intestinal transplant. The origin of this receptor is a human patient who received an intestinal transplant, so some T cells may come from the graft donor.

In DNA, the CDR3 is TGTGCCAGCCGTCCTACAGGGGCCAGCAATCAGCCCCAGCATTTT. Residues: CASRPTGASNQPQHF. J is TRBJ1-5 and V is TRBV6-1; 7 nucleotides match TRBD1. There are 15 residues in the CDR3. The junction had 8 bases not matched to a gene; V was cut back by 8 bases and J by 1 base. Germline V gives CDR1 MNHNS, CDR2 SASEGT.